This T cell receptor (beta chain) was retrieved from a study of blood T cells in healthy people across ages. Next came a second PCR, run for about 6 to 12 cycles, which used a sample-barcoded 5' primer along with a J-beta primer mix. Via MiXCR, TCRdb re-called the 5' RACE reads, giving one row per CDR3 protein. Of hundreds of thousands of distinct CDR3 sequences in the sample, approximately 29% were seen once. This clonotype was detected only once. Germline CDR1 and CDR2: SGHTA and FQGNSA. The CDR3 sequence is 13 residues long. Deletions cut 7 bases from V and 1 base from J, with 10 bases between. Sequencing input: blood. This clonotype was sampled from a woman aged 80 or over in good health. The rearrangement links TRBV7-2 to TRBJ2-5; TRBD1 might be the D (6 bases). CDR3 nucleotide sequence: TGTGCCAGCAAACGACAGGCCCAAGAGACCCAGTACTTC. The encoded protein is CASKRQAQETQYF. Full variable domain (missing parts from reference TRBV7-2 and TRBJ2-5): GAGVSQSPSNKVTEKGKDVELRCDPISGHTALYWYRQSLGQGLEFLIYFQGNSAPDKSGLPSDRFSAERTGGSVSTLTIQRTQQEDSAVYLCASKRQAQETQYFGPGTRLLVL.